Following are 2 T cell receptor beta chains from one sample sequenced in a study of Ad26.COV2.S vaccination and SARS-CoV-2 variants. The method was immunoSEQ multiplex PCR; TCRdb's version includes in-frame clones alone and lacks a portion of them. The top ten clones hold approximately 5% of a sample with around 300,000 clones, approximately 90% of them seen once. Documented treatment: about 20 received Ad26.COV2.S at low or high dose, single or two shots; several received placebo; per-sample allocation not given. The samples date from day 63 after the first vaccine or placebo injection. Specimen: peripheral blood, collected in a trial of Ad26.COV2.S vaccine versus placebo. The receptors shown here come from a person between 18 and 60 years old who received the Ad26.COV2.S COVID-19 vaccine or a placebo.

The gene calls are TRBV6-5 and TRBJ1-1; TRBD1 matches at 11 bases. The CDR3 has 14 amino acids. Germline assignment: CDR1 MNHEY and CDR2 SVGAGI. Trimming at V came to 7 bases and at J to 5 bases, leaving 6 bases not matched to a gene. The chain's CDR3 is CASTVGQGATEAFF. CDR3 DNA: TGTGCCAGCACGGTAGGACAGGGGGCGACTGAAGCTTTCTTT.

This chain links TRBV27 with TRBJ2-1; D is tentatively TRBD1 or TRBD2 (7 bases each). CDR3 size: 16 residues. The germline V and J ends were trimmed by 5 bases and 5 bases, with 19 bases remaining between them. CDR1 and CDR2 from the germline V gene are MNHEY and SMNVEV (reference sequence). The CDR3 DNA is TGTGCCAGCAGTCCCAGGGGGGGAGCGGGACACAATGAGCAGTTCTTC. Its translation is CASSPRGGAGHNEQFF.